The 2 T cell receptor beta chains presented below share a single source sample, sequenced in a study of T cell changes during pregnancy in multiple sclerosis. TCRdb keeps only in-frame clones here, not all; method: immunoSEQ multiplex PCR. The top ten clones hold 1.1% of a sample with some 75,000 clones, roughly 96% of them seen once. The sequencing used peripheral blood, collected in the second trimester of pregnancy. These receptors were collected from a female donor with multiple sclerosis, enrolled in a pregnancy study.

This chain's CDR3 is CASSIVGEQYNEQFF. The DNA for the CDR3 is TGTGCCAGTAGTATAGTTGGCGAACAGTACAATGAGCAGTTCTTC. V gene TRBV19 combines with J gene TRBJ2-1; unclear D gene. The ends were cut back, 1 base at V and 4 bases at J, with 11 bases in the middle. In germline, CDR1 is LNHDA, CDR2 SQIVND (reference sequence). This CDR3 is built from 15 residues.

The chain employs TRBV27 and TRBJ1-1; D might be TRBD1 (5 bases). The CDR3 runs to 15 residues. Germline CDR1 and CDR2: MNHEY and SMNVEV (reference sequence). V was pared by 2 bases and J by 5 bases, with 15 bases between. As DNA, the CDR3 is TGTGCCAGCAGTTTAGGGCAGGGTGGTGGGACTGAAGCTTTCTTT. This encodes CASSLGQGGGTEAFF.